This T cell receptor (beta chain) is from a study of OX40 agonist ivuxolimab in advanced cancers. Overall study context: Patients received ivuxolimab, an intravenous treatment, every 2 weeks at 0.01 to 10 mg/kg.

Note on this clone: The antigen remains undetermined.

The method was immunoSEQ multiplex PCR; TCRdb's version includes in-frame clones alone and lacks a portion of them. The table has 65,000 to 85,000 clones, approximately 86% seen once. Trimming at V came to 4 bases and at J to 4 bases, leaving 2 bases not matched to a gene. The germline V gene has CDR1 SGHAT and CDR2 FQNNGV. The CDR3 runs 14 residues. Study-level results: Determination of antigen specificity was not performed for the expanded peripheral T cells.

The sample in question was CD4+ or CD8+ T cells sorted from blood, obtained in a trial of the OX40 agonist ivuxolimab. The TCR comes from an adult with an advanced solid tumor such as melanoma, head and neck, liver or kidney cancer. This rearrangement joins TRBV11-2 to TRBJ2-7, with TRBD2 identical over 12 bases. CDR3 nucleotides: TGTGCCAGCAGCTCAACTAGCGGGGGGTACGAGCAGTACTTC. It encodes CASSSTSGGYEQYF.